The clone carrying this T cell receptor (beta chain) occurred many times. The CDR3 has 15 amino acids. Looked up from germline, CDR1 is SEHNR and CDR2 is FQNEAQ (reference sequence). V was clipped by 2 bases and J by 10 bases, with 19 bases between them. This specimen belongs to a study of blood T cells in healthy people across ages. The authors ran a second PCR of roughly 7 to 11 cycles using a sample-barcoded 5' primer and a J-beta primer mix. Each CDR3 protein is one row after TCRdb ran MiXCR on the 5' RACE reads. The sample contains about 840,000 distinct CDR3 sequences, about 28% of which appear only once. The sample was also reused in another study, on T cells of mothers and their children. Per that study: Random nucleotides (2-4) and sample barcodes were added by the M1S primer used in the second PCR.

This sequence was found in a middle-aged woman in good health. This chain connects TRBV7-9 to TRBJ2-3, with D tentatively TRBD2 (6 bases). Sequencing used blood. CDR3 protein: CASSLPPPGDEAQYF. The CDR3, as DNA: TGTGCCAGCAGCTTACCGCCCCCGGGGGACGAGGCGCAGTATTTT.